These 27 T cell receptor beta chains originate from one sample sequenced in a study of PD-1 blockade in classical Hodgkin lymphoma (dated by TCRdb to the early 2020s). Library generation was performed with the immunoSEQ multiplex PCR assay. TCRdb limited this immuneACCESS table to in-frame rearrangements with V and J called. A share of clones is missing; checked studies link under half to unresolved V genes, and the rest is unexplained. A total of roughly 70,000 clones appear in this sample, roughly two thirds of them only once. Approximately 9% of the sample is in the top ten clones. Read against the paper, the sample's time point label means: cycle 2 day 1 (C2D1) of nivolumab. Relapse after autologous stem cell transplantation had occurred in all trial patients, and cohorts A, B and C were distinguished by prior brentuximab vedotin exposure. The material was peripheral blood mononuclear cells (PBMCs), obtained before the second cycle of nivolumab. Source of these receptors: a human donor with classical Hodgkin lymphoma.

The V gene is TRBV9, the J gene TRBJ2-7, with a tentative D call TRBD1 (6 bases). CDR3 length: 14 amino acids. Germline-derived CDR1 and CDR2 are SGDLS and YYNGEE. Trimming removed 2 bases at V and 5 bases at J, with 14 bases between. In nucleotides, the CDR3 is TGTGCCAGCAGCGTTAATCCTCAGGGGCACGAGCAGTACTTC. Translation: CASSVNPQGHEQYF.

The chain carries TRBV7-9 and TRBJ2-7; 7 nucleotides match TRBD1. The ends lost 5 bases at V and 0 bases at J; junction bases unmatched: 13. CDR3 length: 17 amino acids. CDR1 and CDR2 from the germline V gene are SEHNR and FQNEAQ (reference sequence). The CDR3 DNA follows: TGTGCCAGCAGCCCGCCGGTTGGACAGGCCCACTCCTACGAGCAGTACTTC. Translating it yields CASSPPVGQAHSYEQYF.

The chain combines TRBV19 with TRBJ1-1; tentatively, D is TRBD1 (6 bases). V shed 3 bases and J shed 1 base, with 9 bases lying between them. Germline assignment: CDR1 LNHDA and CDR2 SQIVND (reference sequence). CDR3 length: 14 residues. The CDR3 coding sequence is TGTGCCAGTAGTATTCCCAGGGGGAACACTGAAGCTTTCTTT. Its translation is CASSIPRGNTEAFF.

The CDR3 reads CASSPLDSLLTYGYTF. CDR3 DNA: TGTGCCAGCAGTCCCCTCGACAGCCTGCTCACATATGGCTACACCTTC. This chain connects TRBV28 to TRBJ1-2; D perhaps matches TRBD1 (5 bases). This CDR3 contains 16 residues. Germline CDR1 MDHEN, CDR2 SYDVKM. V lost 5 bases and J lost 5, with 21 bases in between.

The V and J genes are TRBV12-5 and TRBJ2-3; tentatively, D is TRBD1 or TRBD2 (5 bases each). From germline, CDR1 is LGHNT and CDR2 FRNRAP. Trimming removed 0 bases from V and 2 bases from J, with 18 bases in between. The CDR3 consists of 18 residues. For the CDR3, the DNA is TGTGCTAGTGGTTTGGTAAAGGACGGGGCGATAACCACAGATACGCAGTATTTT. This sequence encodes CASGLVKDGAITTDTQYF.

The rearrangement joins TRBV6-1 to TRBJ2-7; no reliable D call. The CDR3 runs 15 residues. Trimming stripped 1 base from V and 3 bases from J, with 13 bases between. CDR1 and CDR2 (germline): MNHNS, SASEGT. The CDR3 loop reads CASSEEVDSFYEQYF. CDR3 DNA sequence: TGTGCCAGCAGTGAAGAGGTAGATTCTTTCTACGAGCAGTACTTC.

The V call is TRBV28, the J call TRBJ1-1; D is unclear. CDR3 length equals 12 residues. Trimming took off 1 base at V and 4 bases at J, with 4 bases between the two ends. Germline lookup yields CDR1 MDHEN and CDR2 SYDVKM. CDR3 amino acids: CASSLLSTEAFF. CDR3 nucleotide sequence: TGTGCCAGCAGTTTATTGAGCACTGAAGCTTTCTTT.

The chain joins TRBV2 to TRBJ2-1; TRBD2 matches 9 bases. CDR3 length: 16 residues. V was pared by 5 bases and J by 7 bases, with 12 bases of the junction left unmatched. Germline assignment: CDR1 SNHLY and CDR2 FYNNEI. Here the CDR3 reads CASSPPGLAGRNEQFF. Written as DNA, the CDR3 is TGTGCCAGCAGTCCGCCAGGGCTAGCGGGGAGGAATGAGCAGTTCTTC.

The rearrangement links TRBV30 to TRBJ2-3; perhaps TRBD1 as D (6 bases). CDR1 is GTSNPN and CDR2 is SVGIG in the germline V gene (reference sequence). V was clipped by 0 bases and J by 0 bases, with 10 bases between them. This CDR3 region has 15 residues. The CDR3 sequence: CAWSVPDRSTDTQYF. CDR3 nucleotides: TGTGCCTGGAGTGTCCCTGACAGGAGCACAGATACGCAGTATTTT. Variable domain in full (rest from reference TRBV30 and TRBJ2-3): SQTIHQWPATLVQPVGSPLSLECTVEGTSNPNLYWYRQAAGRGLQLLFYSVGIGQISSEVPQNLSASRPQDRQFILSSKKLLLSDSGFYLCAWSVPDRSTDTQYFGPGTRLTVL.

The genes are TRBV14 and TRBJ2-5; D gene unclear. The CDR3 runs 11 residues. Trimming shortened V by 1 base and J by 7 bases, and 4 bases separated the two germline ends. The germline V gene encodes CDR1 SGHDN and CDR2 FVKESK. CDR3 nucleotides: TGTGCCAGCAGCCAAGGGACGACCCAGTACTTC. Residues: CASSQGTTQYF.

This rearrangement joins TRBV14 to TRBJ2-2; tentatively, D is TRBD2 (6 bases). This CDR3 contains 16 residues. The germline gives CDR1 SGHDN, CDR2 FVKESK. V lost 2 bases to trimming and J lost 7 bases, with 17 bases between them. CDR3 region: CASSQWRGNTDGELFF. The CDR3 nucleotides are TGTGCCAGCAGCCAATGGAGGGGCAATACTGACGGGGAGCTGTTTTTT.

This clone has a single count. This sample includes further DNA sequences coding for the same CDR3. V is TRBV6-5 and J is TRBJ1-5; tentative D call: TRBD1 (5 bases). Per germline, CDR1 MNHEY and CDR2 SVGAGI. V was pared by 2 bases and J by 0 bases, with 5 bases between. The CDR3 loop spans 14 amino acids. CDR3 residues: CASSYRGSNQPQHF. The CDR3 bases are TGTGCCAGCAGTTACAGGGGTAGCAATCAGCCCCAGCATTTT.

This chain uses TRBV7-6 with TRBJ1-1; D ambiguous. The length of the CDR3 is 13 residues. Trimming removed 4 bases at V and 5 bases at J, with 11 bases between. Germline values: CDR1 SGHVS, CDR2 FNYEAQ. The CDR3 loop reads CASSSGSPTEAFF. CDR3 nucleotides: TGTGCCAGCAGCTCCGGATCTCCTACTGAAGCTTTCTTT.

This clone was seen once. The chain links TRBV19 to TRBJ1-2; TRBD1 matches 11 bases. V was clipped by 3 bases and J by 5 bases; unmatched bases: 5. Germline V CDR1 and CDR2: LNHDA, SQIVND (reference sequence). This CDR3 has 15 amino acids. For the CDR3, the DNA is TGTGCCAGTAGTATTGGGACAGGGGGAGAATATGGCTACACCTTC. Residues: CASSIGTGGEYGYTF.

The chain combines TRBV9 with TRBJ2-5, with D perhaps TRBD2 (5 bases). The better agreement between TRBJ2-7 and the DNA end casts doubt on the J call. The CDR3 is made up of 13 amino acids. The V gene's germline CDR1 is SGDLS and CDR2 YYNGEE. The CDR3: CASSPAGSYEQYF. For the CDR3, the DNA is TGTGCCAGCAGCCCGGCGGGCTCCTACGAGCAGTACTTC.

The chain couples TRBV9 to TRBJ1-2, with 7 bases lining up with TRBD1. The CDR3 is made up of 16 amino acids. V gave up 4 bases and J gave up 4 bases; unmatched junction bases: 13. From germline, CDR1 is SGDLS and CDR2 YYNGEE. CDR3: CASSPRGTPSSYGYTF. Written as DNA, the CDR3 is TGTGCCAGCAGCCCCAGGGGGACACCCTCAAGCTATGGCTACACCTTC.

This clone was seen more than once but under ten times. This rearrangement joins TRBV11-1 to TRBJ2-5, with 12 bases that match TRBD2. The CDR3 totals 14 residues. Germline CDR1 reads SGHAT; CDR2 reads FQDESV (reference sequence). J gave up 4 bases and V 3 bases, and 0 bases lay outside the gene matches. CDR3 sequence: CASSLGLAGETQYF. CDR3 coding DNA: TGTGCCAGCAGCTTGGGACTAGCGGGAGAGACCCAGTACTTC.

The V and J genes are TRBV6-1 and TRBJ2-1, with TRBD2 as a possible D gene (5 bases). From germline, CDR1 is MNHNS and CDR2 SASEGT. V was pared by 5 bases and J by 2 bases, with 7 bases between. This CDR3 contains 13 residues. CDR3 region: CASSRETYNEQFF. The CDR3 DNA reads TGTGCCAGCAGTCGGGAAACCTACAATGAGCAGTTCTTC.

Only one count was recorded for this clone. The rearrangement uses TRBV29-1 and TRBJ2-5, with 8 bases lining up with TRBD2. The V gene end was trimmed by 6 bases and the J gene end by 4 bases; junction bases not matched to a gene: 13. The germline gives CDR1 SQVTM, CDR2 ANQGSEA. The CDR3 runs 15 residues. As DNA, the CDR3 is TGCAGCGTAGGGGGGGTAGCGGGAACTCGAGAGACCCAGTACTTC. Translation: CSVGGVAGTRETQYF.

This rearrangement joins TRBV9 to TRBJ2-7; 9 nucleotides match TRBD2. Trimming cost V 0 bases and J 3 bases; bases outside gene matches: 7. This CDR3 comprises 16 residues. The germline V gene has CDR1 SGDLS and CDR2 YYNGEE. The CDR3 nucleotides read TGTGCCAGCAGCGTAGGAGCTAGCGGGGCCATCTACGAGCAGTACTTC. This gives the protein CASSVGASGAIYEQYF.

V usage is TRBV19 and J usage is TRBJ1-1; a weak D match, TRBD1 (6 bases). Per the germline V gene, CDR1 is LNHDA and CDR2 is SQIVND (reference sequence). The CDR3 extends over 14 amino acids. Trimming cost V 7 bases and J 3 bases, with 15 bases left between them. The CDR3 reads CASTTKGGYTEAFF. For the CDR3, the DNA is TGTGCCAGTACCACTAAGGGGGGTTACACTGAAGCTTTCTTT.

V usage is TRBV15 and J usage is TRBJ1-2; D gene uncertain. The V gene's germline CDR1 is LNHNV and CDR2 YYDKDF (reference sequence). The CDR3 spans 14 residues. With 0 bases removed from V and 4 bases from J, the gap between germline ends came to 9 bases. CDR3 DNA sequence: TGTGCCACCAGCAGAGATCTGGGGAGCTATGGCTACACCTTC. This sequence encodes CATSRDLGSYGYTF.

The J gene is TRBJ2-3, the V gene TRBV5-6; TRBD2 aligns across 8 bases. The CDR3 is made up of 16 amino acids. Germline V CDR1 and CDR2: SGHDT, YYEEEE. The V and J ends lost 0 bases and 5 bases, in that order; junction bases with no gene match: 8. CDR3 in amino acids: CASSLDGGGPIDTQYF. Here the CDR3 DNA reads TGTGCCAGCAGCTTGGATGGCGGGGGGCCGATAGATACGCAGTATTTT.

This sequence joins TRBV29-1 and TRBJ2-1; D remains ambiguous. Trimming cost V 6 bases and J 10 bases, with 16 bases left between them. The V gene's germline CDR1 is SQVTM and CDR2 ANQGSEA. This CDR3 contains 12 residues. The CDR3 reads CSVGTGRHEQFF. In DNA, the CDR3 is TGCAGCGTCGGCACCGGACGCCACGAGCAGTTCTTC.

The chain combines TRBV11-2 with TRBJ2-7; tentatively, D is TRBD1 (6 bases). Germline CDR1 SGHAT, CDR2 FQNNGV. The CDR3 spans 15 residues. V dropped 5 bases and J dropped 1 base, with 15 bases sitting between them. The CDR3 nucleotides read TGTGCCAGCAGCATAACGTCGGACAGATCCTACGAGCAGTACTTC. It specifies CASSITSDRSYEQYF.

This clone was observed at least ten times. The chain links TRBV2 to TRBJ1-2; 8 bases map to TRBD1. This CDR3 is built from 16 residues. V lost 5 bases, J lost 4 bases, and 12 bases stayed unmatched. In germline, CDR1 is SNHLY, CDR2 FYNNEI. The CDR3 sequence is CASSRTGMVVSYGYTF. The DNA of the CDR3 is TGTGCCAGCAGTCGGACAGGGATGGTGGTTAGCTATGGCTACACCTTC.

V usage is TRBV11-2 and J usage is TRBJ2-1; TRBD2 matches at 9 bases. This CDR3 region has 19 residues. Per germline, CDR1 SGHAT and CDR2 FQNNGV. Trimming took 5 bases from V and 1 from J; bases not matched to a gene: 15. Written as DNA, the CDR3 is TGTGCCAGCAGCCCCGCTGTTTTCCGAAGCGGGAGGTCCTACAATGAGCAGTTCTTC. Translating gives CASSPAVFRSGRSYNEQFF.